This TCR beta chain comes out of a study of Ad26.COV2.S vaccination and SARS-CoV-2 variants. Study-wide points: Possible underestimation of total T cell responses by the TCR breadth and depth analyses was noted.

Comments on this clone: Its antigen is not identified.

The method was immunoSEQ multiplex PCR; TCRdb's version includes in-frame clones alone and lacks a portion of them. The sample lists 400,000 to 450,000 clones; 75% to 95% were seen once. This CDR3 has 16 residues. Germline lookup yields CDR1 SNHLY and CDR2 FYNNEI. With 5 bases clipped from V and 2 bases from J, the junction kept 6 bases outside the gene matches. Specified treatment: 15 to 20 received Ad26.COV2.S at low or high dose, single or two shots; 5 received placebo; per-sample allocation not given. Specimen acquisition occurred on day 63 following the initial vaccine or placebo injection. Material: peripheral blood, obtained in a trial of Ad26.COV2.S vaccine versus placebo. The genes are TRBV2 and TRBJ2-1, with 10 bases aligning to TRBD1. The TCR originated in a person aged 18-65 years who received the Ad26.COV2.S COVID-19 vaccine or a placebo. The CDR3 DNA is TGTGCCAGCAGTTCAGGCGGGACAGGGGCCTACAATGAGCAGTTCTTC. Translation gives CASSSGGTGAYNEQFF.